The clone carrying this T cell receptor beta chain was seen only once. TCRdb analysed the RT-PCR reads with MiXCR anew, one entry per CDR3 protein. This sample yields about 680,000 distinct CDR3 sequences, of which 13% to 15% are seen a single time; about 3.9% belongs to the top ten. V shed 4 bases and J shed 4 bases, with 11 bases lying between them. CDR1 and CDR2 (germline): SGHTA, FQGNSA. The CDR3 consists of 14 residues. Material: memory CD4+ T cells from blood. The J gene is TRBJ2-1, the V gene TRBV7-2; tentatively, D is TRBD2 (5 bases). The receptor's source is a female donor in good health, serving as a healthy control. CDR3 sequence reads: CASSWVPGYNEQFF. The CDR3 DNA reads TGTGCCAGCAGCTGGGTACCGGGGTACAATGAGCAGTTCTTC.